Following are 26 T cell receptor beta chains from one sample sequenced in a study of T-cell memory formation after mild COVID-19. Using its own MiXCR run on the 5' RACE reads, TCRdb lists one record per CDR3 protein. The data hold hundreds of thousands of distinct CDR3 sequences, with over 20% observed a single time. The source material was PBMCs or a T cell subset sorted from them (not recorded which). The origin of the receptors is an adult woman who had mild COVID-19 (a few samples of this study predate the infection). Cell type and time point are not known.

This clonotype showed up just a few times. The rearrangement uses TRBV6-5 and TRBJ2-5; TRBD1 aligns across 7 bases. This CDR3 comprises 14 residues. Germline values: CDR1 MNHEY, CDR2 SVGAGI. V dropped 6 bases and J dropped 3; count of bases not matched to a gene: 7. The CDR3 DNA reads TGTGCCAGCAGAGATCCAGGGGGAGAAGAGACCCAGTACTTC. Residues: CASRDPGGEETQYF.

This rearrangement joins TRBV6-6 to TRBJ1-2; TRBD1 matches 7 bases. Trimming at V came to 2 bases and at J to 2 bases, leaving 5 bases not matched to a gene. Germline CDR1 is MNHNY and CDR2 is SVGAGI (reference sequence). This CDR3 is 15 amino acids long. The chain's CDR3 is CASSYPGQLNYGYTF. The CDR3 nucleotides are TGTGCCAGCAGTTACCCGGGACAGCTAAACTATGGCTACACCTTC.

This clonotype was found a few times. The chain couples TRBV18 to TRBJ2-2; D is unresolved. V was trimmed by 5 bases and J by 1 base, leaving 5 bases between them. Germline loops: CDR1 KGHSH, CDR2 LQKENI. The CDR3 runs 13 residues. CDR3 DNA: TGTGCCAGCTCAGACGGGAACACCGGGGAGCTGTTTTTT. It is translated as CASSDGNTGELFF. Full variable domain (outside the CDR3, taken from reference TRBV18 and TRBJ2-2): NAGVMQNPRHLVRRRGQEARLRCSPMKGHSHVYWYRQLPEEGLKFMVYLQKENIIDESGMPKERFSAEFPKEGPSILRIQQVVRGDSAAYFCASSDGNTGELFFGEGSRLTVL.

This clonotype was observed once. Here the CDR3 DNA reads TGTGCCAGCAGCGAGACGGGGAAGTATACGCAGTATTTT. Translation: CASSETGKYTQYF. The V gene is TRBV7-9, the J gene TRBJ2-3, with a tentative D call TRBD2 (5 bases). V was pared by 5 bases and J by 7 bases, with 13 bases between. CDR3 length: 13 residues. In germline, CDR1 is SEHNR, CDR2 FQNEAQ (reference sequence).

The CDR3 here is CASSYSVRTGQSGYTF. As DNA, the CDR3 is TGTGCCAGCAGTTACTCGGTGAGGACAGGGCAATCAGGCTACACCTTC. The chain has TRBV6-5 and TRBJ1-2; 8 bases map to TRBD1. Germline values: CDR1 MNHEY, CDR2 SVGAGI. With V trimmed by 0 bases and J by 8 bases, 11 bases remained unmatched. The CDR3 consists of 16 residues.

The chain uses TRBV7-9 and TRBJ2-2; D call uncertain. The length of the CDR3 is 13 residues. V was trimmed by 4 bases and J by 8 bases, leaving 11 bases between them. Germline V gives CDR1 SEHNR, CDR2 FQNEAQ (reference sequence). In DNA, the CDR3 is TGTGCCAGCAGCTACCCAGTGGCGGGGGAGCTGTTTTTT. Translation: CASSYPVAGELFF.

This chain links TRBV5-1 with TRBJ1-2, with 7 bases lining up with TRBD1. V gave up 0 bases and J gave up 5 bases; unmatched junction bases: 4. Germline V gene lookup returns CDR1 SGHRS and CDR2 YFSETQ. This CDR3 has 14 residues. The CDR3 protein is CASSLEGARYGYTF. CDR3 DNA: TGCGCCAGCAGCTTGGAGGGGGCGAGATATGGCTACACCTTC.

In this sample, this clonotype turned up a few times. The gene calls are TRBV12-3 or TRBV12-4 and TRBJ2-1; 10 bases align to TRBD1. V shed 5 bases, J shed 6 bases, and the junction held 7 bases outside the gene matches. The length of the CDR3 is 15 residues. The CDR3 DNA sequence: TGTGCCAGCAGTGCAACCGGGACAGGGGCCAATGAGCAGTTCTTC. This codes for CASSATGTGANEQFF.

The chain joins TRBV12-3 or TRBV12-4 to TRBJ2-2; 8 positions agree with TRBD1. This CDR3 contains 13 residues. V was clipped by 7 bases and J by 6 bases; unmatched bases: 4. The CDR3: CASNRGASGELFF. The CDR3 DNA follows: TGTGCCAGCAACAGGGGGGCCTCCGGGGAGCTGTTTTTT.

This clonotype was counted only a few times. The rearrangement links TRBV5-5 to TRBJ2-7; weak D call: TRBD2 (5 bases). This CDR3 is built from 18 residues. V was trimmed by 0 bases and J by 3 bases, leaving 22 bases between them. Germline V gene lookup returns CDR1 SGHKS and CDR2 YYEKEE (reference sequence). The CDR3 is CASSLGAGGVLGVYEQYF. The CDR3 DNA is TGTGCCAGCAGCTTGGGGGCAGGAGGTGTTTTAGGTGTCTACGAGCAGTACTTC. Full variable domain (rest looked up from reference TRBV5-5 and TRBJ2-7): DAGVTQSPTHLIKTRGQQVTLRCSPISGHKSVSWYQQVLGQGPQFIFQYYEKEERGRGNFPDRFSARQFPNYSSELNVNALLLGDSALYLCASSLGAGGVLGVYEQYFGPGTRLTVT.

The gene calls are TRBV11-3 and TRBJ1-2, with D uncertain. Germline V gene data show CDR1 as SGHNT and CDR2 as YENEEA. The length of the CDR3 is 13 residues. V was pared by 2 bases and J by 3 bases, with 7 bases between. The chain's CDR3 is CASSLRAHYGYTF. DNA for the CDR3: TGTGCCAGCAGCTTACGGGCACACTATGGCTACACCTTC.

The genes are TRBV5-1 and TRBJ2-6; D is ambiguous. Germline loops: CDR1 SGHRS, CDR2 YFSETQ. V lost 0 bases to trimming and J lost 8 bases, with 12 bases between them. The CDR3 length is 15 residues. CDR3: CASSLGQPGPNVLTF. CDR3 sequence (DNA): TGCGCCAGCAGCTTGGGACAACCTGGACCCAACGTCCTGACTTTC.

This chain links TRBV20-1 with TRBJ2-7; D is unresolved. Per the germline V gene, CDR1 is DFQATT and CDR2 is SNEGSKA (reference sequence). The CDR3 is 14 residues long. Trimming stripped 0 bases from V and 4 bases from J, with 13 bases between. The CDR3, as DNA: TGCAGTGCTAGAGAGTCACGGGCTAGGTACGAGCAGTACTTC. This codes for CSARESRARYEQYF.

Only a few counts were recorded for this clonotype. The rearrangement links TRBV12-3 or TRBV12-4 to TRBJ2-7, with 9 bases matching TRBD1. V lost 3 bases and J lost 4; bases outside the gene matches: 4. The CDR3 loop spans 14 amino acids. CDR3 in amino acids: CASSFGGQGYEQYF. The DNA of the CDR3 is TGTGCCAGCAGTTTTGGGGGACAGGGATACGAGCAGTACTTC.

This clonotype has more than one count but fewer than ten. This chain joins TRBV6-5 and TRBJ1-3; the D is unclear. V lost 6 bases and J lost 0, with 15 bases in between. The germline V gene has CDR1 MNHEY and CDR2 SVGAGI. This CDR3 has 16 residues. The CDR3 sequence is CASRPSEANSGNTIYF. In DNA form, the CDR3 reads TGTGCCAGCAGACCTTCTGAAGCTAACTCTGGAAACACCATATATTTT.

This clonotype turned up a few times. J is TRBJ2-2 and V is TRBV24-1, with 10 bases that match TRBD2. The CDR3 has 17 amino acids. Germline trimming cut 3 bases from V and 5 bases from J; bases unmatched to any gene: 8. In germline, CDR1 is KGHDR, CDR2 SFDVKD. Here the CDR3 reads CATSDATLAGVTGELFF. DNA of the CDR3: TGTGCCACCAGTGATGCCACCCTAGCGGGAGTTACCGGGGAGCTGTTTTTT.

This rearrangement joins TRBV20-1 to TRBJ2-7, with 9 bases that match TRBD1. The CDR3 consists of 19 residues. After removal of 3 bases from V and 2 bases from J, the junction contained 20 bases not matched to a gene. Per the germline V gene, CDR1 is DFQATT and CDR2 is SNEGSKA (reference sequence). CDR3 in amino acids: CSARSYRGLVSTTTYEQYF. The CDR3 nucleotides read TGCAGTGCTAGGTCCTACAGGGGGCTCGTGTCCACAACTACCTACGAGCAGTACTTC.

The CDR3 loop is CASSLSTGNEQFF. CDR3 DNA: TGTGCCAGCAGCTTAAGTACAGGGAATGAGCAGTTCTTC. This chain links TRBV11-3 with TRBJ2-1; a possible D gene is TRBD1 (6 bases). The CDR3 sequence is 13 residues long. Germline V gives CDR1 SGHNT, CDR2 YENEEA. Trimming cost V 2 bases and J 7 bases, with 9 bases left between them.

This sequence joins TRBV4-1 and TRBJ1-5, with 12 bases that match TRBD1. V was pared by 2 bases and J by 6 bases, with 8 bases of the junction left unmatched. This CDR3 contains 17 residues. CDR1 is MGHRA, CDR2 YSYEKL, per germline. The CDR3 nucleotides read TGCGCCAGCAGCCAATCTTCGGGACAGGGGGCGATTCAGCCCCAGCATTTT. Residues: CASSQSSGQGAIQPQHF.

This clonotype was observed a few times. The chain recombines TRBV2 with TRBJ2-3; unclear D gene. Germline V gives CDR1 SNHLY, CDR2 FYNNEI. V lost 6 bases, J lost 0 bases, and 7 bases lay in between. CDR3 length equals 13 residues. The CDR3 coding sequence is TGTGCCAGCAGGGATACTAGCACAGATACGCAGTATTTT. This translates into CASRDTSTDTQYF.

Here the CDR3 reads CASSPQGRDEQFF. The CDR3 coding sequence is TGTGCCAGCTCACCACAGGGGCGAGATGAGCAGTTCTTC. This sequence joins TRBV18 and TRBJ2-1; possible D gene TRBD1, 5 bases. V lost 1 base and J 8 bases, leaving 9 bases between the germline ends. Germline CDR1 reads KGHSH; CDR2 reads LQKENI. This CDR3 is 13 amino acids long.

This clonotype was counted ten times or more. V usage is TRBV7-6 and J usage is TRBJ2-3; unclear D gene. The V end lost 5 bases, the J end lost 0 bases, and 12 bases lay between the germline ends. The CDR3 runs 15 residues. From germline, CDR1 is SGHVS and CDR2 FNYEAQ. The CDR3 region is CASSPRTASTDTQYF. CDR3 DNA: TGTGCCAGCAGCCCGCGGACGGCTAGCACAGATACGCAGTATTTT. The whole variable domain, remainder taken from reference TRBV7-6 and TRBJ2-3, is GAGVSQSPRYKVTKRGQDVALRCDPISGHVSLYWYRQALGQGPEFLTYFNYEAQQDKSGLPNDRFSAERPEGSISTLTIQRTEQRDSAMYRCASSPRTASTDTQYFGPGTRLTVL.

The CDR3 loop reads CASSRGTSGSLTDTQYF. CDR3 coding DNA: TGTGCCAGCAGTCGGGGGACTAGCGGGAGTTTGACAGATACGCAGTATTTT. The chain links TRBV12-3 or TRBV12-4 to TRBJ2-3, with 14 nucleotides matching TRBD2. This CDR3 has 17 residues. V was clipped by 5 bases and J by 3 bases; unmatched bases: 7.

The chain links TRBV6-1 to TRBJ1-6, with D possibly TRBD1 on 5 matching bases. Trimming took off 7 bases at V and 2 bases at J, with 12 bases between the two ends. CDR1 and CDR2 from the germline V gene are MNHNS and SASEGT. The CDR3 has 15 residues. DNA for the CDR3: TGTGCCAGCATGCGCGGGACGGCCTATAATTCACCCCTCCACTTT. Protein sequence: CASMRGTAYNSPLHF.

This clonotype was picked up a small number of times. The genes are TRBV5-6 and TRBJ2-3; 10 bases align to TRBD2. Trimming at V came to 1 base and at J to 5 bases, leaving 4 bases not matched to a gene. Per the germline V gene, CDR1 is SGHDT and CDR2 is YYEEEE. The CDR3 totals 15 residues. The CDR3 sequence is CASSLSLAGEDTQYF. The CDR3 DNA reads as TGTGCCAGCAGCTTGAGTCTAGCGGGGGAAGATACGCAGTATTTT.

This chain uses TRBV5-1 with TRBJ2-5; D not resolved. V lost 4 bases to trimming and J lost 0 bases, with 7 bases between them. Looked up from germline, CDR1 is SGHRS and CDR2 is YFSETQ. The CDR3 totals 13 residues. This CDR3 reads CASSGQNQETQYF. The CDR3 DNA reads TGCGCCAGCAGCGGGCAAAACCAAGAGACCCAGTACTTC.